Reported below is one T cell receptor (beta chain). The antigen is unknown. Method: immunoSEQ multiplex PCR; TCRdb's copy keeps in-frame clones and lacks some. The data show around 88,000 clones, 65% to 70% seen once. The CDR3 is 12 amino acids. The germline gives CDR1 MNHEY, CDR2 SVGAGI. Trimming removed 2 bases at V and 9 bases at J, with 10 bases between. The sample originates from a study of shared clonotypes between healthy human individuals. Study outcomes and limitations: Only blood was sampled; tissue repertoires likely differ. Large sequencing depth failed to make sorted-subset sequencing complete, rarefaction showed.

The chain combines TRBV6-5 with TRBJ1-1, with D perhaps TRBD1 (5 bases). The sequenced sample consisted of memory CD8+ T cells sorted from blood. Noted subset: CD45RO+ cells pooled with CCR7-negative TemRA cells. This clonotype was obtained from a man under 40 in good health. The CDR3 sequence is CASSYPGSKAFF. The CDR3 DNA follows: TGTGCCAGCAGTTACCCAGGGAGTAAAGCTTTCTTT.